Each of the 18 T cell receptor beta chains below was sequenced from the same sample in a study of control samples from healthy donors and cancer patients (dated by TCRdb to the early 2020s). Receptors were amplified or captured by the immunoSEQ multiplex PCR assay. What TCRdb holds here is the immuneACCESS table cut down to in-frame rearrangements. Part of the clones is not present; checked against another copy, under half of the missing clones reflect an unresolved V gene, and the others are unexplained. The sample table lists roughly 120,000 clones, roughly nine tenths of them with a count of one. The ten largest clones represent 4% to 4.5% of the sample. Source material: blood. All receptors come from a human donor in good health. The donor label of this sample is uncertain.

The V call is TRBV19, the J call TRBJ2-2; the match to TRBD1 covers 9 bases. CDR3 size: 16 residues. Germline CDR1 LNHDA, CDR2 SQIVND (reference sequence). V shed 3 bases, J shed 3 bases, and the junction held 5 bases outside the gene matches. The CDR3, as DNA: TGTGCCAGTAGTATTTGGACAGGGGTATACACCGGGGAGCTGTTTTTT. Protein: CASSIWTGVYTGELFF.

The chain recombines TRBV5-5 with TRBJ2-5; 7 bases are a match to TRBD1. Trimming took 4 bases from V and 5 from J; bases not matched to a gene: 11. Looked up from germline, CDR1 is SGHKS and CDR2 is YYEKEE (reference sequence). The CDR3 length is 15 residues. In DNA, the CDR3 is TGTGCCAGCAGCCGGTCGGGACAGCAGATCGAGACCCAGTACTTC. Amino acids: CASSRSGQQIETQYF.

This clone was counted a single time. The V call is TRBV5-6, the J call TRBJ1-1; no reliable D call. This CDR3 region has 16 residues. Per the germline V gene, CDR1 is SGHDT and CDR2 is YYEEEE. Trimming took 4 bases from V and 3 from J, leaving 19 bases between them. DNA for the CDR3: TGTGCCAGCAGCCCTCTTCGCACTCGGGCGGACACTGAAGCTTTCTTT. Translation gives CASSPLRTRADTEAFF.

V is TRBV3-1 (or the pseudogene TRBV3-2) and J is TRBJ1-3, with 8 positions matching TRBD1. The V gene's germline CDR1 is LGHDT and CDR2 YNNKEL (reference sequence). The V and J ends lost 3 bases and 0 bases, in that order; junction bases with no gene match: 7. This CDR3 spans 17 amino acids. CDR3 region: CASSQVTGVHSGNTIYF. Here the CDR3 DNA reads TGTGCCAGCAGCCAGGTGACAGGGGTCCACTCTGGAAACACCATATATTTT.

This clone was seen a few times. The chain links TRBV21-1 to TRBJ1-4; the table gives TRBD1 as D, unverified against the DNA. TRBV21-1 is designated a pseudogene. CDR3 length: 9 amino acids. The CDR3 reads CASSTTGPF. CDR3 nucleotide sequence: TGTGCCAGCAGCACCACAGGGCCTTTT.

V and J are TRBV18 and TRBJ2-1; TRBD2 agrees at 8 bases. V trimming: 1 base; J trimming: 7 bases; junction bases outside the gene matches: 6. CDR1 is KGHSH and CDR2 is LQKENI in the germline V gene. The length of the CDR3 is 15 residues. DNA of the CDR3: TGTGCCAGCTCACCACTTGCGGGGGGACAAAATGAGCAGTTCTTC. Its translation is CASSPLAGGQNEQFF. Using reference TRBV18 and TRBJ2-1 for the parts outside the CDR3, the full variable domain is NAGVMQNPRHLVRRRGQEARLRCSPMKGHSHVYWYRQLPEEGLKFMVYLQKENIIDESGMPKERFSAEFPKEGPSILRIQQVVRGDSAAYFCASSPLAGGQNEQFFGPGTRLTVL.

The chain carries TRBV4-2 and TRBJ1-2; no clear D gene. This CDR3 is built from 13 residues. The germline gives CDR1 LGHNA, CDR2 YNFKEQ. V was trimmed by 1 base and J by 6 bases, leaving 9 bases between them. CDR3 nucleotide sequence: TGTGCCAGCAGCCAAGGGCAGGTGGATGGCTACACCTTC. Protein: CASSQGQVDGYTF.

In its sample, this clone was seen once. CDR3 sequence reads: CASSEEGRGSGSPLHF. The CDR3 DNA is TGTGCCAGCAGTGAGGAAGGCCGGGGATCCGGCTCACCCCTCCACTTT. The rearrangement joins TRBV6-1 to TRBJ1-6; unclear D gene. The length of the CDR3 is 16 residues. Germline V gives CDR1 MNHNS, CDR2 SASEGT. V was pared by 3 bases and J by 10 bases, with 19 bases between.

The CDR3 DNA is TGTGCCAGCAGCCAAGGAGCGGGGGGTATAGAGGAGCAGTTCTTC. This codes for CASSQGAGGIEEQFF. The chain employs TRBV3-1 (or the pseudogene TRBV3-2) and TRBJ2-1; 9 bases line up with TRBD2. Trimming removed 1 base from V and 10 bases from J; junction bases left unmatched: 8. The CDR3 consists of 15 residues. Germline V CDR1 and CDR2: LGHDT, YNNKEL (reference sequence).

The V gene is TRBV9, the J gene TRBJ2-2; D remains unclear. V was cut by 3 bases and J by 0 bases, with 12 bases left in between. The CDR3 is 16 residues long. Germline CDR1 SGDLS, CDR2 YYNGEE. For the CDR3, the DNA is TGTGCCAGCAGCGGACGGGCAGGAACGAACACCGGGGAGCTGTTTTTT. This gives the protein CASSGRAGTNTGELFF.

The chain employs TRBV10-3 and TRBJ1-6, with D maybe TRBD1 (5 bases). Germline CDR1 ENHRY, CDR2 SYGVKD. The CDR3 is 14 amino acids. This CDR3 is CASSGGSGGSPLHF. Written as DNA, the CDR3 is TGTGCATCCAGTGGGGGGTCGGGAGGCTCACCCCTCCACTTT.

The rearrangement uses TRBV7-8 and TRBJ1-2; 11 positions agree with TRBD1. CDR3 length equals 13 residues. With 6 bases clipped from V and 6 bases from J, the junction kept 3 bases outside the gene matches. Per the germline V gene, CDR1 is SGHVS and CDR2 is FQNEAQ. The CDR3 protein is CASSQDRGHGYTF. In DNA form, the CDR3 reads TGTGCCAGCAGTCAGGACAGGGGGCATGGCTACACCTTC.

This chain connects TRBV7-8 to TRBJ1-5; TRBD1 matches 10 bases. Unmatched junction bases numbered 11, after V lost 5 bases and J lost 1 base. CDR1 is SGHVS and CDR2 is FQNEAQ in the germline V gene. CDR3 length: 18 amino acids. DNA for the CDR3: TGTGCCAGCAGCCCTGGGACAGGGGTTGTTGGAAGCAATCAGCCCCAGCATTTT. Translating gives CASSPGTGVVGSNQPQHF.

The chain joins TRBV19 to TRBJ2-3; 7 bases line up with TRBD2. V shed 10 bases, J shed 3 bases, and the junction held 13 bases outside the gene matches. Germline V gene lookup returns CDR1 LNHDA and CDR2 SQIVND (reference sequence). The CDR3 is made up of 15 amino acids. CDR3 region: CATYEPGGQTDTQYF. The CDR3, as DNA: TGTGCCACCTACGAACCGGGAGGCCAGACAGATACGCAGTATTTT. The variable domain in full, with the rest retrieved from reference TRBV19 and TRBJ2-3, is DGGITQSPKYLFRKEGQNVTLSCEQNLNHDAMYWYRQDPGQGLRLIYYSQIVNDFQKGDIAEGYSVSREKKESFPLTVTSAQKNPTAFYLCATYEPGGQTDTQYFGPGTRLTVL.

The rearrangement joins TRBV7-9 to TRBJ2-7, with 7 bases identical to TRBD1. The CDR3 has 15 amino acids. J was trimmed by 3 bases and V by 2 bases; bases with no gene match: 7. Germline values: CDR1 SEHNR, CDR2 FQNEAQ (reference sequence). CDR3 DNA sequence: TGTGCCAGCAGCTTATACGGGGACAGTAACTACGAGCAGTACTTC. It encodes CASSLYGDSNYEQYF.

The chain uses TRBV11-3 and TRBJ1-6; D gene uncertain. V was pared by 1 base and J by 7 bases, with 5 bases between. Germline loops: CDR1 SGHNT, CDR2 YENEEA. The CDR3 length is 13 residues. The CDR3 nucleotides are TGTGCCAGCAGCTTAGCGCGGAATTCACCCCTCCACTTT. Its protein product is CASSLARNSPLHF.

The V call is TRBV28, the J call TRBJ2-2; TRBD1 agrees at 7 bases. Losses at the gene ends were 4 bases for V and 5 bases for J; bases not matched to a gene: 7. This CDR3 is built from 15 residues. Per germline, CDR1 MDHEN and CDR2 SYDVKM. This CDR3 reads CASSYRQGRTGELFF. DNA of the CDR3: TGTGCCAGCAGTTACCGACAGGGAAGGACCGGGGAGCTGTTTTTT.

V gene TRBV4-2 combines with J gene TRBJ2-5; either TRBD1 or TRBD2 may supply D (6 bases each). The CDR3 covers 16 residues. Trimming took off 1 base at V and 4 bases at J, with 16 bases between the two ends. Germline V gene data show CDR1 as LGHNA and CDR2 as YNFKEQ. The CDR3 bases are TGTGCCAGCAGCCAAGGACAGGCCCGGGACTCAGAGACCCAGTACTTC. This sequence encodes CASSQGQARDSETQYF.